One T cell receptor beta chain is described in this entry. TCRdb keeps only in-frame clones here, not all; method: immunoSEQ multiplex PCR. The sample has about 200,000 clones, around 86% seen once. The sample originates from a study of blood T cell repertoires in COVID-19. Study information: Italy, Spain and the United States were the sources of the convalescent and acute COVID-19 samples.

Germline loops: CDR1 SGHTA, CDR2 FQGNSA. This CDR3 is built from 17 residues. J gave up 1 base and V 1 base, and 5 bases lay outside the gene matches. Sequencing was performed on peripheral blood. This rearrangement joins TRBV7-2 to TRBJ1-1; 11 bases match TRBD1. This sequence originates from a man aged 60 to 69 with acute or convalescent COVID-19. The CDR3 DNA follows: TGTGCCAGCAGCTTAGGACTAGGACAGGGGGCGAACACTGAAGCTTTCTTT. This sequence encodes CASSLGLGQGANTEAFF.